These 30 T cell receptor beta chains share one sample of origin, sequenced in a study of Ad26.COV2.S vaccination and SARS-CoV-2 variants. Noted treatment: around 19 received Ad26.COV2.S at low or high dose, single or two shots; a few received placebo; per-sample allocation not given. Samples were taken on day 63 after the first vaccine or placebo injection. The repertoire was sequenced with immunoSEQ multiplex PCR; TCRdb's copy has only in-frame clones and lacks some. The profile shows a few hundred thousand clones, 70% to 90% of them singletons. Material: peripheral blood, obtained in a trial of Ad26.COV2.S vaccine versus placebo. These receptors were collected from a person aged 18-65 years who received the Ad26.COV2.S COVID-19 vaccine or a placebo.

This CDR3 is CASSLNGWRHTEAFF. Here the CDR3 DNA reads TGTGCCAGCTCCCTAAACGGTTGGCGGCACACTGAAGCTTTCTTT. V gene TRBV7-3 combines with J gene TRBJ1-1; D remains unclear. V lost 8 bases to trimming and J lost 3 bases, with 19 bases between them. The CDR3 runs 15 residues. Germline values: CDR1 SGHTA, CDR2 FQGTGA.

The J gene is TRBJ2-1, the V gene TRBV9; perhaps TRBD2 as D (6 bases). V was cut by 0 bases and J by 7 bases, with 17 bases left in between. The germline gives CDR1 SGDLS, CDR2 YYNGEE. The CDR3 is 16 amino acids. The CDR3 region is CASSVGPRLGANEQFF. The CDR3 DNA is TGTGCCAGCAGCGTAGGCCCTAGACTAGGAGCGAATGAGCAGTTCTTC.

The chain recombines TRBV30 with TRBJ2-7; TRBD1 matches at 11 bases. Germline lookup yields CDR1 GTSNPN and CDR2 SVGIG (reference sequence). This CDR3 is built from 17 residues. The V gene end was trimmed by 3 bases and the J gene end by 2 bases; junction bases not matched to a gene: 12. In DNA form, the CDR3 reads TGTGCCTGGAGCGACCCCACTCGGGACAGGGGGACCTACGAGCAGTACTTC. This encodes CAWSDPTRDRGTYEQYF.

The V and J genes are TRBV21-1 and TRBJ2-1; TRBD2 is the table's D call and was not checked against the DNA. TRBV21-1 is marked as a pseudogene. CDR3 length: 21 residues. Here the CDR3 reads CASSKKVCWLAGASSYNEQFF. The DNA of the CDR3 is TGTGCCAGCAGCAAAAAGGTATGTTGGCTAGCGGGTGCAAGCTCCTACAATGAGCAGTTCTTC.

This chain joins TRBV6-2 or TRBV6-3 and TRBJ1-5; D uncertain. This CDR3 region has 15 residues. V lost 2 bases and J 7 bases, leaving 15 bases between the germline ends. Germline lookup yields CDR1 MNHEY and CDR2 SVGEGT. CDR3 coding DNA: TGTGCCAGCAGTTACGAGGGAATTAGGAGGCAGCCCCAGCATTTT. Translation gives CASSYEGIRRQPQHF.

The V and J genes are TRBV4-2 and TRBJ2-2; TRBD1 is a possible D gene (5 bases). With 0 bases removed from V and 2 bases from J, the gap between germline ends came to 13 bases. The CDR3 is made up of 17 amino acids. Per the germline V gene, CDR1 is LGHNA and CDR2 is YNFKEQ. The CDR3 sequence: CASSQDLAGQNTGELFF. CDR3 DNA sequence: TGTGCCAGCAGCCAAGATCTGGCAGGACAAAACACCGGGGAGCTGTTTTTT.

CDR3 protein: CASSLLRDRPYEQYF. CDR3 in DNA: TGTGCCAGCAGCTTACTCCGGGACAGACCCTACGAGCAGTACTTC. The chain couples TRBV5-6 to TRBJ2-7, with 7 bases identical to TRBD1. Germline CDR1 reads SGHDT; CDR2 reads YYEEEE. CDR3 length: 15 amino acids. Losses at the gene ends were 2 bases for V and 2 bases for J; bases not matched to a gene: 7. Full variable domain (missing parts from reference TRBV5-6 and TRBJ2-7): DAGVTQSPTHLIKTRGQQVTLRCSPKSGHDTVSWYQQALGQGPQFIFQYYEEEERQRGNFPDRFSGHQFPNYSSELNVNALLLGDSALYLCASSLLRDRPYEQYFGPGTRLTVT.

J is TRBJ1-1 and V is TRBV5-8; possibly TRBD1 for D (6 bases). Between the trimmed V and J ends, which lost 0 bases and 10 bases, there was a span of 13 bases. The CDR3 loop spans 13 amino acids. Germline CDR1 SGHTS, CDR2 YDEGEE. This CDR3 reads CASSLEGGGRAFF. The CDR3 DNA reads as TGTGCCAGCAGCTTGGAAGGGGGTGGTCGAGCTTTCTTT.

The V call is TRBV7-2, the J call TRBJ2-6; D remains unclear. Germline V gene data show CDR1 as SGHTA and CDR2 as FQGNSA. The CDR3 extends over 14 amino acids. The V end lost 4 bases, the J end lost 1 base, and 5 bases lay between the germline ends. Here the CDR3 DNA reads TGTGCCAGCAGCTCTTATTCTGGGGCCAACGTCCTGACTTTC. Protein sequence: CASSSYSGANVLTF. The full variable domain, rest sourced from reference TRBV7-2 and TRBJ2-6, is GAGVSQSPSNKVTEKGKDVELRCDPISGHTALYWYRQSLGQGLEFLIYFQGNSAPDKSGLPSDRFSAERTGGSVSTLTIQRTQQEDSAVYLCASSSYSGANVLTFGAGSRLTVL.

The gene calls are TRBV29-1 and TRBJ2-1; 12 nucleotides agree with TRBD1. This CDR3 has 16 amino acids. V was pared by 0 bases and J by 7 bases, with 7 bases of the junction left unmatched. In germline, CDR1 is SQVTM, CDR2 ANQGSEA. The CDR3 region is CSVEDSSGQGANEQFF. CDR3 in DNA: TGCAGCGTTGAAGATTCGTCGGGACAGGGGGCAAATGAGCAGTTCTTC.

V and J are TRBV30 and TRBJ2-7, with D maybe TRBD2 (5 bases). V lost 4 bases, J lost 7 bases, and 17 bases lay in between. Looked up from germline, CDR1 is GTSNPN and CDR2 is SVGIG (reference sequence). CDR3 length equals 13 residues. CDR3 amino acids: CAWTPAVDGEQYF. As DNA, the CDR3 is TGTGCCTGGACCCCAGCGGTGGATGGGGAGCAGTACTTC.

This chain links TRBV5-1 with TRBJ2-5, with TRBD1 matching 7 bases. Germline V lookup: CDR1 SGHRS, CDR2 YFSETQ. With V trimmed by 4 bases and J by 2 bases, 8 bases remained unmatched. The CDR3 is 15 amino acids. CDR3 amino acids: CASSPLGGQQETQYF. CDR3 coding DNA: TGCGCCAGCAGCCCCCTTGGGGGACAGCAAGAGACCCAGTACTTC.

The chain employs TRBV2 and TRBJ1-2; D not certain. Germline CDR1 reads SNHLY; CDR2 reads FYNNEI. The germline V and J ends were trimmed by 6 bases and 7 bases, with 15 bases remaining between them. CDR3 length: 13 amino acids. CDR3 nucleotide sequence: TGTGCCAGCAGACCAGACCTGGGCGGTGGCTACACCTTC. Protein product: CASRPDLGGGYTF.

CDR3 region: CASSLDAGQGQETQYF. CDR3 bases: TGTGCCAGCAGCTTAGACGCCGGACAGGGCCAAGAGACCCAGTACTTC. The chain joins TRBV7-9 to TRBJ2-5; 8 nucleotides line up with TRBD1. Per the germline V gene, CDR1 is SEHNR and CDR2 is FQNEAQ (reference sequence). The trim removed 1 base at V and 1 base at J, leaving 5 bases unmatched. The CDR3 contains 16 residues.

The gene calls are TRBV28 and TRBJ2-5; TRBD2 agrees at 7 bases. Per the germline V gene, CDR1 is MDHEN and CDR2 is SYDVKM. The CDR3 length is 13 residues. The V and J ends lost 6 bases and 0 bases, in that order; junction bases with no gene match: 1. DNA of the CDR3: TGTGCCAGCAGCCGGGGGGACCAAGAGACCCAGTACTTC. Translating it yields CASSRGDQETQYF. Full variable domain (outside the CDR3, taken from reference TRBV28 and TRBJ2-5): DVKVTQSSRYLVKRTGEKVFLECVQDMDHENMFWYRQDPGLGLRLIYFSYDVKMKEKGDIPEGYSVSREKKERFSLILESASTNQTSMYLCASSRGDQETQYFGPGTRLLVL.

In nucleotides, the CDR3 is TGCGCCAGCAGCTGGGGCGGGCCGGGCACTGAAGCTTTCTTT. Its protein is CASSWGGPGTEAFF. The V gene is TRBV5-1, the J gene TRBJ1-1; maybe TRBD1 (5 bases). V was pared by 3 bases and J by 4 bases, with 13 bases between. Germline V CDR1 and CDR2: SGHRS, YFSETQ. The CDR3 spans 14 residues.

A few counts support this clone. This sequence joins TRBV14 and TRBJ2-7; TRBD1 matches 8 bases. V shed 5 bases, J shed 3 bases, and the junction held 3 bases outside the gene matches. CDR1 and CDR2 (germline): SGHDN, FVKESK. This CDR3 is 13 amino acids long. The CDR3 reads CASSWDRNYEQYF. CDR3 DNA: TGTGCCAGCAGCTGGGACAGGAACTACGAGCAGTACTTC.

CDR3 in amino acids: CASTPGGNTIYF. The CDR3 bases are TGTGCCAGCACCCCTGGGGGAAACACCATATATTTT. The chain combines TRBV7-6 with TRBJ1-3; D remains ambiguous. There are 12 residues in the CDR3. The ends were cut back, 7 bases at V and 4 bases at J, with 8 bases in the middle. In germline, CDR1 is SGHVS, CDR2 FNYEAQ.

V gene TRBV29-1 combines with J gene TRBJ2-1, with D tentatively TRBD2 (6 bases). V shed 8 bases and J shed 5 bases, with 13 bases lying between them. CDR1 SQVTM and CDR2 ANQGSEA come from the germline V gene. The CDR3 runs to 12 residues. The CDR3 reads CSTGRSHNEQFF. The DNA of the CDR3 is TGCAGCACTGGGAGGTCCCACAATGAGCAGTTCTTC.

The chain has TRBV27 and TRBJ1-5; D ambiguous. CDR3 size: 15 residues. Germline V lookup: CDR1 MNHEY, CDR2 SMNVEV (reference sequence). Trimming cost V 10 bases and J 0 bases, with 16 bases left between them. Written as DNA, the CDR3 is TGTGCCACCATGCCAGCGGCAAATAGCAATCAGCCCCAGCATTTT. Its protein product is CATMPAANSNQPQHF.

The rearrangement joins TRBV19 to TRBJ2-3; perhaps D is TRBD1 or TRBD2 (5 bases each). V dropped 4 bases and J dropped 11 bases, with 16 bases sitting between them. Germline values: CDR1 LNHDA, CDR2 SQIVND (reference sequence). CDR3 size: 13 residues. This CDR3 is CASSTASPGRQYF. CDR3 DNA: TGTGCCAGTAGTACAGCCTCTCCGGGACGGCAGTATTTT.

The gene calls are TRBV7-3 and TRBJ2-1; 10 positions match TRBD2. Trimming at V came to 0 bases and at J to 9 bases, leaving 11 bases not matched to a gene. This CDR3 contains 17 residues. Germline V CDR1 and CDR2: SGHTA, FQGTGA. This CDR3 reads CASSLTRLAGDHGEQFF. CDR3 sequence (DNA): TGTGCCAGCAGCTTAACGAGGCTAGCGGGAGATCACGGTGAGCAGTTCTTC.

This sequence joins TRBV6-5 and TRBJ1-4, with TRBD1 as a possible D gene (5 bases). Germline values: CDR1 MNHEY, CDR2 SVGAGI. The CDR3 contains 12 residues. Trimming stripped 7 bases from V and 10 bases from J, with 13 bases between. The CDR3 DNA sequence: TGTGCCAGCATGGGGGGACGGGGAAAACTGTTTTTT. It codes for CASMGGRGKLFF.

The chain joins TRBV28 to TRBJ2-5; 9 bases map to TRBD2. The V and J ends lost 4 bases and 5 bases, in that order; junction bases with no gene match: 8. The CDR3 is 15 amino acids. Per germline, CDR1 MDHEN and CDR2 SYDVKM. The CDR3 DNA follows: TGTGCCAGCAGTTCCCAATCTAGCGGGACGGAGACCCAGTACTTC. Translating gives CASSSQSSGTETQYF.

The V gene is TRBV23-1, the J gene TRBJ2-3; TRBD2 matches 13 bases. TRBV23-1 is classed as an ORF, of uncertain function. The CDR3 covers 16 residues. The V and J ends lost 3 bases and 4 bases, in that order; junction bases with no gene match: 4. The CDR3 DNA is TGCGCCAGCAGTCACCGACTAGCGGGAGGTGCAGATACGCAGTATTTT. It is translated as CASSHRLAGGADTQYF.

V usage is TRBV20-1 and J usage is TRBJ2-1; D gene unclear. CDR1 DFQATT and CDR2 SNEGSKA come from the germline V gene (reference sequence). Trimming left V 6 bases short and J 8 bases short, with 11 bases between. This CDR3 is 11 amino acids long. The CDR3 DNA sequence: TGCAGTGCCACCCCAGGATATGAGCAGTTCTTC. Encoded protein: CSATPGYEQFF.

The CDR3: CASSERLAGGFTDTQYF. For the CDR3, the DNA is TGTGCCAGCAGTGAACGACTAGCGGGAGGGTTCACAGATACGCAGTATTTT. The J gene is TRBJ2-3, the V gene TRBV25-1; TRBD2 aligns across 14 bases. The germline gives CDR1 MGHDK, CDR2 SYGVNS. This CDR3 is built from 17 residues. V was clipped by 2 bases and J by 2 bases; unmatched bases: 3.

This clone was recorded only once. This chain links TRBV29-1 with TRBJ1-4; D is perhaps TRBD1 (6 bases). The germline gives CDR1 SQVTM, CDR2 ANQGSEA. The CDR3 loop spans 13 amino acids. Between the trimmed V and J ends, which lost 6 bases and 6 bases, there was a span of 14 bases. CDR3 region: CSVRTVGDEKLFF. The CDR3 region has the DNA TGCAGCGTAAGGACAGTTGGGGATGAAAAACTGTTTTTT.

This clone was picked up one time. The genes are TRBV19 and TRBJ2-2, with D perhaps matching TRBD1 (5 bases). Germline CDR1 LNHDA, CDR2 SQIVND (reference sequence). The CDR3 loop spans 14 amino acids. Trimming cost V 9 bases and J 1 base, with 12 bases left between them. The CDR3 reads CASRLDMNTGELFF. The CDR3 DNA follows: TGTGCCAGCCGGTTGGACATGAACACCGGGGAGCTGTTTTTT.

The genes are TRBV27 and TRBJ2-2, with D uncertain. Germline values: CDR1 MNHEY, CDR2 SMNVEV (reference sequence). Trimming took off 2 bases at V and 6 bases at J, with 4 bases between the two ends. The length of the CDR3 is 12 residues. In nucleotides, the CDR3 is TGTGCCAGCAGTTTAGGCCCCGGGGAGCTGTTTTTT. It yields the protein CASSLGPGELFF.